This TCR beta chain was sequenced in a study of cytomegalovirus exposure and HLA in healthy donors. In the study overall: There were tens of millions of unique TCRs (from HLA-typed donors) in an early data release.

Study outcomes and limitations: Later on, an analysis tied approximately 15,000 TCR beta sequences to HLA alleles at 0.05 false discovery rate. In vitro data verified three CMV-associated chains as specific for CMV antigens.

PCR primers comprised 60 Vbeta and 13 Jbeta primers. Clones were sequenced by immunoSEQ multiplex PCR, and TCRdb holds only the in-frame ones, with some missing. The listing records fewer than 150,000 clones. V lost 2 bases and J lost 5; bases outside the gene matches: 4. CDR1 and CDR2 (germline): SGDLS, YYNGEE. This CDR3 has 14 residues. Note on this clone: Its target is not known.

This chain joins TRBV9 and TRBJ1-1, with 9 bases that match TRBD1. The receptor's source is a man aged 40-49 years in good health and CMV-seronegative. Sequenced input: PBMCs. This chain's CDR3 is CASSVRDRETEAFF. Here the CDR3 DNA reads TGTGCCAGCAGCGTCCGGGACAGGGAGACTGAAGCTTTCTTT.